The source of this T cell receptor beta chain is a study of T cell repertoires in cytomegalovirus infection. Across the study: Matching HLA type, along with CMV infection, was indicated by public TCR beta signatures. The study, taken as a whole, reports: Summed frequency of public TCR beta families distinguished CMV carriers with the relevant HLA. It was HLA-C-restricted CMV-specific TCR beta clonotypes that dominated the response ex vivo.

Comment on this clonotype: Its antigen is not identified. This may come from a read error, since a much larger clone is one base off.

TCRdb reprocessed the reads via MiXCR and lists one record per CDR3 protein. The sample contains some 270,000 distinct CDR3 sequences, over 15% of which appear only once. The CDR3 has 17 amino acids. The germline gives CDR1 SGHTA, CDR2 FQGNSA. This chain links TRBV7-2 with TRBJ1-3, with D unresolved. The receptor comes from a human donor in good health (CMV status not recorded). Some clones in this sample may be carry-over from other donors' samples. Sequencing was done on a sample of CD8+ T cells from PBMCs. The CDR3, as DNA: TGTGCCAGCGGCTTACTAGCAGTGGCCACCTCCGGAAACACCATATATTTT. Amino acids: CASGLLAVATSGNTIYF.